This T cell receptor beta chain emerged from a study of T cell responses to AZD1222 COVID-19 vaccine. General study points: Seropositivity was recorded at baseline in only a handful of AZD1222 recipients.

Assay: immunoSEQ multiplex PCR; the TCRdb copy retains only in-frame clones and omits some. The data show about 150,000 clones, roughly 90% seen once. Trimming took off 6 bases at V and 1 base at J, with 19 bases between the two ends. CDR1 is SQVTM and CDR2 is ANQGSEA in the germline V gene. CDR3 length: 16 residues. A word on this clone: What it recognizes is unknown.

The sample was peripheral blood, taken 28 days after the second AZD1222 dose. This sequence was found in an adult who received the AZD1222 COVID-19 vaccine. This chain links TRBV29-1 with TRBJ2-1; D is tentatively TRBD1 or TRBD2 (5 bases each). The CDR3 loop reads CSVDGARGRSYNEQFF. CDR3 sequence (DNA): TGCAGCGTGGACGGGGCTAGAGGTCGTTCCTACAATGAGCAGTTCTTC.